The subject of this entry is one T cell receptor beta chain. This clonotype has more than one count but fewer than ten. The specificity of this receptor is unknown. Base qualities are not provided; no much larger clone lies one nucleotide away. The sample originates from a study of regulatory and conventional T cells in breast cancer (dated by TCRdb to about 2015). Measured from the cysteine to the phenylalanine, the CDR3 is 14 residues long. Only the CDR3 DNA stays, 42 bases, in frame from base 1. CDR1 and CDR2 (ENHRY, SYGVKD) derive from the germline V gene. V sheds 2 bases and J sheds 0 bases, leaving 6 bases between their ends. To prepare the library, PCR was applied. Sequencing relied on a 454 GS FLX Titanium. Using fastp trimming at Q25 and MiXCR clonotype assembly, TCRdb reanalyzed the public sequencing data and kept in-frame beta chains. Merged by CDR3 protein, the rows form single entries marked with the most common genes and DNA. The sample data list over a thousand distinct CDR3 sequences, and about 67% of these were observed just once. The ten largest clones capture 4.5% to 6% of the sample.

The rearrangement joined TRBV10-3 to TRBJ2-3; the D gene identity is not certain. Sequencing was performed on regulatory T cells from blood. This receptor was obtained from a female donor in good health. The bases are TGTGCCATCAGTGAGAGACGGAGCACAGATACGCAGTATTTT. The translation is CAISERRSTDTQYF.